This TCR beta chain is drawn from a study of CD4 T cells in relation to SARS-CoV-2 and coronaviruses. Study in general: Controls used an HIV-1 Nef peptide pool or no peptide.

The CDR3 runs to 13 residues. Per the germline V gene, CDR1 is SGHRS and CDR2 is YFSETQ. V was trimmed by 6 bases and J by 9 bases, leaving 18 bases between them. Generated by immunoSEQ multiplex PCR, the TCRdb table keeps only in-frame clones and is missing some. The sample consists of about 12,000 clones, approximately 69% of them appearing once. The unexposed donors gave CD4+ T cells in about 2011-2019, prior to COVID-19. After less than 11 days of culture, CD4+ T cells were isolated. Notes on this clone: Its antigen is unknown.

The receptor was isolated from a human donor in good health. The sequenced sample was CD4+ T cells from PBMCs, cultured in vitro. The chain joins TRBV5-1 to TRBJ1-1; tentatively, D is TRBD1 (6 bases). As DNA, the CDR3 is TGCGCCAGCAAAAGACTACAGCAGGGGAAAGCTTTCTTT. It is translated as CASKRLQQGKAFF.